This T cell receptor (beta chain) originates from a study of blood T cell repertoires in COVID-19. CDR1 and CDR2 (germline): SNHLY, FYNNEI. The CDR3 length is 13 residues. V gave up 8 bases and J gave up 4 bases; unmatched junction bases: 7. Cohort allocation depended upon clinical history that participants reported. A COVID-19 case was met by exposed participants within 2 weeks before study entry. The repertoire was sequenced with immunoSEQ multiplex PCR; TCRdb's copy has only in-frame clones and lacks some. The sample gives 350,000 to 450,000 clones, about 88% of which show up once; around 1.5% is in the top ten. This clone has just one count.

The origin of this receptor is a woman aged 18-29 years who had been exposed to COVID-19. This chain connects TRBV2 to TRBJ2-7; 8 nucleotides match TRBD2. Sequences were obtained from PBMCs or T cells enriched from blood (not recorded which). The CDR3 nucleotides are TGTGCCAGCGGCTCTCCGGGAGGGTACGAGCAGTACTTC. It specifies CASGSPGGYEQYF. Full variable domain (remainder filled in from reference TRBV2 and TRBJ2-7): EPEVTQTPSHQVTQMGQEVILRCVPISNHLYFYWYRQILGQKVEFLVSFYNNEISEKSEIFDDQFSVERPDGSNFTLKIRSTKLEDSAMYFCASGSPGGYEQYFGPGTRLTVT.